The rows below give T cell receptor beta chains drawn from one sample of a study of spatial heterogeneity in lung cancer. One entry per CDR3 protein results from TCRdb running MiXCR on the 5' RACE reads. The data hold more than 35,000 distinct CDR3 sequences, with more than 4.5% observed a single time. The sample in question was PBMCs, obtained at surgery. Every receptor here comes from a female donor with early-stage non-small cell lung cancer. CDR3s include the opening cysteine and the closing phenylalanine or tryptophan. The order of the fields is CDR3 DNA, CDR3 protein, V gene, J gene, D gene, clone size. D genes are given only for firm matches. Clone size is given for some rows only: seen once, a few or many times, or a class if the clone is expanded.

TGTGCCAGTAGTATGAAAGGAGGTACCGGGGAGCTGTTTTTT	CASSMKGGTGELFF	TRBV19	TRBJ2-2	NA	many
TGTGCCAGCAGCCAAGTAGGGGACGCAGAGACCCAGTACTTC	CASSQVGDAETQYF	TRBV3-1	TRBJ2-5	NA	many
TGTGCCAGCAGTTTAGGCCTTCGCTACGAGCAGTACTTC	CASSLGLRYEQYF	TRBV28	TRBJ2-7	NA	many
TGTGCCAGCAGCGCATCCTACAATGAGCAGTTCTTC	CASSASYNEQFF	TRBV5-6	TRBJ2-1	NA	NA
TGTGCCAGCAGCTCCTTCCAGGGCTATGGCTACACCTTC	CASSSFQGYGYTF	TRBV7-2	TRBJ1-2	NA	many
TGCGCCAGCAGCTTGTCCGGGGGGGCATACAATGAGCAGTTCTTC	CASSLSGGAYNEQFF	TRBV5-1	TRBJ2-1	TRBD2	many
TGCAGTGCTATTGGTCTAAGTGGGGCAACTAATGAAAAACTGTTTTTT	CSAIGLSGATNEKLFF	TRBV20-1	TRBJ1-4	NA	NA
TGCAGTGCTAGAGTGCGGCTAGCGGGGTTTGAGCAGTACTTC	CSARVRLAGFEQYF	TRBV20-1	TRBJ2-7	TRBD2	NA
TGTGCCAGCAGTGAACTTCGACAAACTAATGAAAAACTGTTTTTT	CASSELRQTNEKLFF	TRBV28	TRBJ1-4	NA	NA
TGTGCCAGCAGCTTCCGCGGGGGGTCATCAGATACGCAGTATTTT	CASSFRGGSSDTQYF	TRBV7-9	TRBJ2-3	TRBD2	NA
TGCGCCAGCATGATGGCAGGGGCCTATGGCTACACCTTC	CASMMAGAYGYTF	TRBV10-2	TRBJ1-2	NA	NA
TGCAGTGCTAGAGTTGGGACTTTTACTCGTGGTGAGCAGTTCTTC	CSARVGTFTRGEQFF	TRBV20-1	TRBJ2-1	NA	few
TGTGCCAGCGAAACGGCAGGGGCCTACGAGCAGTACTTC	CASETAGAYEQYF	TRBV6-6	TRBJ2-7	NA	many
TGTGCCAGCAGCGCCAAGTGGTCGGCCGGGGAGCTGTTTTTT	CASSAKWSAGELFF	TRBV9	TRBJ2-2	NA	NA
TGTGCCAGCAGTTTAGGGGAGCCTAATGAAAAACTGTTTTTT	CASSLGEPNEKLFF	TRBV28	TRBJ1-4	NA	many
TGTGCCAGTAGTACTACCGGGACAGGGGCAGAGACCCAGTACTTC	CASSTTGTGAETQYF	TRBV19	TRBJ2-5	TRBD1	many
TGTGCCAGCAGTTACTCGACTCTGTACGAGCAGTACTTC	CASSYSTLYEQYF	TRBV6-5	TRBJ2-7	NA	NA
TGCGCCAGCAGAGCCGGGGCGCAGGGGGCGTCAGAGACCCAGTACTTC	CASRAGAQGASETQYF	TRBV10-2	TRBJ2-5	TRBD1	many
TGTGCCAGCAGAGGGGGGGGCGACGTCCAAGAGACCCAGTACTTC	CASRGGGDVQETQYF	TRBV6-5	TRBJ2-5	NA	many
TGCGCCAGCAGCTTGGGCCGCGGGGGCATCCAAGAGACCCAGTACTTC	CASSLGRGGIQETQYF	TRBV5-1	TRBJ2-5	NA	once
TGTGCCAGCAGCCCCCCCCCGGACACTGAAGCTTTCTTT	CASSPPPDTEAFF	TRBV9	TRBJ1-1	NA	many
TGCGCCAGCAGCTTCCGACAGGGGGAGGTCAAAAACATTCAGTACTTC	CASSFRQGEVKNIQYF	TRBV5-1	TRBJ2-4	TRBD1	once
TGCGCCAGCAGCCGATTTGTGTCTAGCTTGGATGAGCAGTTCTTC	CASSRFVSSLDEQFF	TRBV4-1	TRBJ2-1	NA	many
TGCGCCAGCAGCTTGGATCCAGGGGGGCCCTACGAGCAGTACTTC	CASSLDPGGPYEQYF	TRBV5-1	TRBJ2-7	NA	NA
TGCAGCGTGAGCGAGGACCAGGATGAGCAGTTCTTC	CSVSEDQDEQFF	TRBV29-1	TRBJ2-1	NA	many
TGTGCCAGCAGCCCCGCCGGGGGGGCCGGAGGCTACACCTTC	CASSPAGGAGGYTF	TRBV11-2	TRBJ1-2	NA	many
TGTGCTAGCGGACCTTTTGGTACAGATACGCAGTATTTT	CASGPFGTDTQYF	TRBV12-5	TRBJ2-3	NA	many
TGTGCCAGCAGCCAAGAGGGGACAGTGATTAACTATGGCTACACCTTC	CASSQEGTVINYGYTF	TRBV14	TRBJ1-2	TRBD1	many
TGTGCCACCAGCAGAGAACCCAGGACTGAAGCTTTCTTT	CATSREPRTEAFF	TRBV15	TRBJ1-1	NA	NA
TGCGCCAGCAGCCTCCGACAGGGCCTCGACGAGCAGTACTTC	CASSLRQGLDEQYF	TRBV5-1	TRBJ2-7	TRBD1	NA
TGTGCCAGCAGTAAGACAGGGGGGCAGATCGCTGAAGCTTTCTTT	CASSKTGGQIAEAFF	TRBV2	TRBJ1-1	TRBD1	many
TGTGCCAGCAGTTTCTACAGGGGACAAATGGGAAATACGCAGTATTTT	CASSFYRGQMGNTQYF	TRBV28	TRBJ2-3	TRBD1	medium-sized
TGTGCCAGCTCACCAAGGGAGGGTTTCGAGACCCAGTACTTC	CASSPREGFETQYF	TRBV18	TRBJ2-5	TRBD2	many
TGTGCCAGCAGCCAAGGGGCTGTCGGCAGCACCGGGGAGCTGTTTTTT	CASSQGAVGSTGELFF	TRBV3-1	TRBJ2-2	NA	few
TGCAGTGCTAGATCTAGACAGGGTGAAGACACCATATATTTT	CSARSRQGEDTIYF	TRBV20-1	TRBJ1-3	TRBD1	NA
TGTGCCAGCAGTTACACCGGAGGCTATGGCTACACCTTC	CASSYTGGYGYTF	TRBV6-2/TRBV6-3	TRBJ1-2	NA	many
TGTGCCACCAGCAGAGATCCCGGGGTCACCAACTATGGCTACACCTTC	CATSRDPGVTNYGYTF	TRBV15	TRBJ1-2	NA	many
TGTGCCAGCAGCCAAGATCGGGGGAGGGTACGAGGTGAAGCTTTCTTT	CASSQDRGRVRGEAFF	TRBV3-1	TRBJ1-1	NA	many
TGCAGTGCTAGAGATAACGGGAGAGGGGAGACCCAGTACTTC	CSARDNGRGETQYF	TRBV20-1	TRBJ2-5	NA	many
TGTGCCAGCAGCCAAGAAGTTGGCAGCAACTATGGCTACACCTTC	CASSQEVGSNYGYTF	TRBV4-2	TRBJ1-2	NA	many
TGCGCCAGCGGAAGGGACGTCTTGAACACTGAAGCTTTCTTT	CASGRDVLNTEAFF	TRBV5-1	TRBJ1-1	NA	NA
TGCGCCAGCAGCTTGGTACTAGCGGGGGCGGATACGCAGTATTTT	CASSLVLAGADTQYF	TRBV5-1	TRBJ2-3	TRBD2	many
TGTGCCAGCAGTGGGTTGCCGGGGACAATCTTCGACATGAACACTGAAGCTTTCTTT	CASSGLPGTIFDMNTEAFF	TRBV2	TRBJ1-1	NA	many
TGTGCCAGCAGCTTAAGGTCAGGTTCCAATCAGCCCCAGCATTTT	CASSLRSGSNQPQHF	TRBV7-6	TRBJ1-5	NA	few
TGTGCCAGCAGAAACACCGGCTACGAGCAGTACTTC	CASRNTGYEQYF	TRBV7-9	TRBJ2-7	NA	many
TGTGCCAGCAGCTTAGCCGGAGGACCAGGGGGCTCCGATTTCGCTGAAGCTTTCTTT	CASSLAGGPGGSDFAEAFF	TRBV11-1	TRBJ1-1	TRBD1	many
TGCGCCAGCAGCCAAGATTGGGGACTAGCGGGGGTCACAGATACGCAGTATTTT	CASSQDWGLAGVTDTQYF	TRBV4-3	TRBJ2-3	TRBD2	many
TGTGCCACCTCCGGGACGGTCTCAGATACGCAGTATTTT	CATSGTVSDTQYF	TRBV24-1	TRBJ2-3	NA	many
TGTGCCAGCAGGACGTCGGGGGGCACAGATACGCAGTATTTT	CASRTSGGTDTQYF	TRBV2	TRBJ2-3	NA	NA
TGTGCCAGCAGGACGGTGAGCTCCTACGAGCAGTACTTC	CASRTVSSYEQYF	TRBV28	TRBJ2-7	NA	many
TGCGCCAGCAGCCAAGATAGTGGAGGGAGTACGCAGTATTTT	CASSQDSGGSTQYF	TRBV4-1	TRBJ2-3	NA	many
TGTGCCAGCAGCCGACTTGCAGCGAGGTGGGCTAGCCTGGAGACCCAGTACTTC	CASSRLAARWASLETQYF	TRBV7-6	TRBJ2-5	NA	many
TGTGCCAGCAGTTCCCTCCGGAGGGGGGGGCATGGCTACACCTTC	CASSSLRRGGHGYTF	TRBV28	TRBJ1-2	NA	many
TGTGCCAGCAGCTTCATGTACGAGCAGTACTTC	CASSFMYEQYF	TRBV11-2	TRBJ2-7	NA	many
TGTGCCAGCAGTTTGGGGGTTGGCGGCTACACCTTC	CASSLGVGGYTF	TRBV12-3/TRBV12-4	TRBJ1-2	NA	many
TGTGCCAGCAGTGCCCTCGCGCACTACACCTTATATGGCTACACCTTC	CASSALAHYTLYGYTF	TRBV28	TRBJ1-2	NA	few
TGTGCCAGCAGCTTGCTAGCGGGGGGGCCCCATGAGCAGTTCTTC	CASSLLAGGPHEQFF	TRBV7-3	TRBJ2-1	TRBD2	many
TGCGCCAGCAGTCAGAAGACTAGCGGGGGTCGATACGAGCAGTACTTC	CASSQKTSGGRYEQYF	TRBV23-1	TRBJ2-7	TRBD2	NA
TGTGCCAGTGGGCTAGCGGGGTCGTGGAATGAGCAGTTCTTC	CASGLAGSWNEQFF	TRBV2	TRBJ2-1	TRBD2	NA